A single TCR beta chain is shown here with its context. A read error may be the cause here, since a much bigger clone is one base away. Profiling of TCR beta VDJ combinations and CDR3 sequences used genomic DNA as template. TCRdb re-derived calls from the reads in MiXCR, one entry per CDR3 protein. The sample has 150,000 to 200,000 distinct CDR3 sequences; 48% are singletons. These data come from a study of CD8+CD57+ T cells in acquired aplastic anemia. Patients sequenced had flow cytometry evidence of CD8+CD57+ cell expansion. Trimming shortened V by 5 bases and J by 3 bases, and 11 bases separated the two germline ends. This CDR3 is built from 13 residues. Germline V lookup: CDR1 MNHNS, CDR2 SASEGT.

The chain couples TRBV6-1 to TRBJ2-7; D is undetermined. The sample consisted of sorted CD4+, CD8+, or CD8+CD57+ T cells (not recorded which) from PBMCs. This TCR was recovered from a human donor with aplastic anemia. The CDR3 DNA reads TGTGCCAGCAGTCCCCCCCCCTACTACGAGCAGTACTTC. Its translation: CASSPPPYYEQYF.